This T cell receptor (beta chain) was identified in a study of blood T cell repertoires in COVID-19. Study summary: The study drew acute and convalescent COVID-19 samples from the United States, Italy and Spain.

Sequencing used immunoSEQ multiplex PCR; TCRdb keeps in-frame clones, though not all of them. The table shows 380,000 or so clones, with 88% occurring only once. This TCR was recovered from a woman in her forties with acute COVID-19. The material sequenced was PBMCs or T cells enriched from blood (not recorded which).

Here the CDR3 reads CASSSLRAYNEKLFF. Here the CDR3 DNA reads TGTGCCAGCAGTTCGCTCAGGGCCTATAATGAAAAACTGTTTTTT. The chain recombines TRBV27 with TRBJ1-4; possible D gene TRBD1, 5 bases. The length of the CDR3 is 15 residues. V lost 4 bases and J lost 4, with 13 bases in between. Per germline, CDR1 MNHEY and CDR2 SMNVEV (reference sequence). The full variable domain, its missing parts supplied by reference TRBV27 and TRBJ1-4, is EAQVTQNPRYLITVTGKKLTVTCSQNMNHEYMSWYRQDPGLGLRQIYYSMNVEVTDKGDVPEGYKVSRKEKRNFPLILESPSPNQTSLYFCASSSLRAYNEKLFFGSGTQLSVL.